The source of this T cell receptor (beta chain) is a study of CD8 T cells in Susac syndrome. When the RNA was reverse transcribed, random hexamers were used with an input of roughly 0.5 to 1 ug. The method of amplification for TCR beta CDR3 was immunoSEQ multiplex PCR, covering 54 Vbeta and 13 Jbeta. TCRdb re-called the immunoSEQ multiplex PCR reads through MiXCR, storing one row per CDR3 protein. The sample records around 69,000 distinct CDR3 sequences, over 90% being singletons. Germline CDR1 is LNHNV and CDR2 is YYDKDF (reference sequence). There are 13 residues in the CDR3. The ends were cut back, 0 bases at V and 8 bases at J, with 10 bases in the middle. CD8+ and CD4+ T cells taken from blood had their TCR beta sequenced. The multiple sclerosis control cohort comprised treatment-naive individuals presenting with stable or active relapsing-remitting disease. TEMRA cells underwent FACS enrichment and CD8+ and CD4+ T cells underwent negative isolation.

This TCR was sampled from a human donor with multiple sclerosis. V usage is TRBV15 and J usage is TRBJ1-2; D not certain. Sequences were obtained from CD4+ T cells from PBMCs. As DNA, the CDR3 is TGTGCCACCAGCAGAGATCTGCGGCGAGGCTACACCTTC. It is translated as CATSRDLRRGYTF. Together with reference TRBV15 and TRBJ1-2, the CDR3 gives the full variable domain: DAMVIQNPRYQVTQFGKPVTLSCSQTLNHNVMYWYQQKSSQAPKLLFHYYDKDFNNEADTPDNFQSRRPNTSFCFLDIRSPGLGDTAMYLCATSRDLRRGYTFGSGTRLTVV.